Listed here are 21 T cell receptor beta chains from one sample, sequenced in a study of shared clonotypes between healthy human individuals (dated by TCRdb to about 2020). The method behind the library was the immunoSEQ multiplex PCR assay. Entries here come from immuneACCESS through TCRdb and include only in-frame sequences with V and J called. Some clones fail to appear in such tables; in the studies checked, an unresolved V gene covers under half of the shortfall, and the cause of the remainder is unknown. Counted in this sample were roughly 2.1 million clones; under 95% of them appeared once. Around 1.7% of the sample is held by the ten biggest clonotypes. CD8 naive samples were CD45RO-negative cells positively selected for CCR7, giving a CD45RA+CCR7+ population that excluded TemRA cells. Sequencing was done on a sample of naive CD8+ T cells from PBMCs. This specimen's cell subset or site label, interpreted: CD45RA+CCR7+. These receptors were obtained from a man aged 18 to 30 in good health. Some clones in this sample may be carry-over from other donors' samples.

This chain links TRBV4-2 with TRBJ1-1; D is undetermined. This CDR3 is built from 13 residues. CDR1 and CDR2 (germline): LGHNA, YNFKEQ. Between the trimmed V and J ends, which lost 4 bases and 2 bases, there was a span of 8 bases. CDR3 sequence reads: CASSRYTNTEAFF. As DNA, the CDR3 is TGTGCCAGCAGCCGATACACAAACACTGAAGCTTTCTTT.

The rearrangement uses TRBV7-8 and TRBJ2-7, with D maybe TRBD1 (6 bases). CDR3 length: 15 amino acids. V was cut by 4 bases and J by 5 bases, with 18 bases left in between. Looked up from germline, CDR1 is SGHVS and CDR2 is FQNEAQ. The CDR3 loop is CASSSRTAPRDEQYF. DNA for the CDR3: TGTGCCAGCAGCTCAAGGACAGCCCCGAGGGACGAGCAGTACTTC.

The CDR3 reads CASSLKLAGGFRDEQFF. The CDR3 DNA reads TGCGCCAGCAGCTTAAAATTAGCGGGAGGGTTCAGGGATGAGCAGTTCTTC. The chain employs TRBV5-1 and TRBJ2-1; 11 nucleotides align to TRBD2. The trim removed 2 bases at V and 8 bases at J, leaving 12 bases unmatched. The CDR3 has 17 residues. From germline, CDR1 is SGHRS and CDR2 YFSETQ.

The CDR3 DNA sequence: TGTGCCAGCAGTTTGCGGGGCTCTTTCGAGCAGTACTTC. It codes for CASSLRGSFEQYF. The chain joins TRBV27 to TRBJ2-7; maybe TRBD2 (6 bases). Germline V gene sequence: CDR1 MNHEY, CDR2 SMNVEV (reference sequence). Trimming left V 3 bases short and J 6 bases short, with 12 bases between. CDR3 length: 13 amino acids.

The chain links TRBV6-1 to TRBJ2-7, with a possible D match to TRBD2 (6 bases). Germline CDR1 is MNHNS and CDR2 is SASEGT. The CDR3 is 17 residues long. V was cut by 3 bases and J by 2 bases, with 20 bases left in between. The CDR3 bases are TGTGCCAGCAGTGACGCATCAGAGGAGGGCAGACCCTACGAGCAGTACTTC. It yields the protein CASSDASEEGRPYEQYF.

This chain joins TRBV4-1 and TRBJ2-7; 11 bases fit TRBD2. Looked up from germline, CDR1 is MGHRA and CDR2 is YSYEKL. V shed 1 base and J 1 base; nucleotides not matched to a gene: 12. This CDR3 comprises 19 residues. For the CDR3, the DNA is TGCGCCAGCAGCCAAGTAGGCATAGCGGGAGGGCATAGGTCCTACGAGCAGTACTTC. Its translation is CASSQVGIAGGHRSYEQYF.

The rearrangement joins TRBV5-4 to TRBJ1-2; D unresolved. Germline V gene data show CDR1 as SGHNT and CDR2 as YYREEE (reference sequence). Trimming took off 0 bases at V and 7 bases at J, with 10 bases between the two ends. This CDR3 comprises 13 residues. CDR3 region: CASSLVRGSGYTF. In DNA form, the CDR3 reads TGTGCCAGCAGCTTGGTCCGGGGAAGTGGCTACACCTTC.

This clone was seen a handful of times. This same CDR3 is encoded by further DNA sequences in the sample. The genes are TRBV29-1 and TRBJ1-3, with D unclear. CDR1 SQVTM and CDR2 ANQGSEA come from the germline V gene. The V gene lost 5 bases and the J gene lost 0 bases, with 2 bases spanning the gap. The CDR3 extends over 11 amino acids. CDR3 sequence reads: CSVLSGNTIYF. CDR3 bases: TGCAGCGTTCTCTCTGGAAACACCATATATTTT.

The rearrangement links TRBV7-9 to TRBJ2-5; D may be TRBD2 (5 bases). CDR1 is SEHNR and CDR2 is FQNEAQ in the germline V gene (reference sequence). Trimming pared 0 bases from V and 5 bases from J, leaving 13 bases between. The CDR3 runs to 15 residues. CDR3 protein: CASSLASMRVETQYF. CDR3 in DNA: TGTGCCAGCAGCTTAGCCTCCATGCGGGTGGAGACCCAGTACTTC.

The CDR3 reads CASSQEASMAYEQYF. The CDR3 DNA reads TGCGCCAGCAGCCAAGAAGCAAGTATGGCCTACGAGCAGTACTTC. This rearrangement joins TRBV4-3 to TRBJ2-7; D gene unclear. The CDR3 covers 15 residues. Trimming shortened V by 0 bases and J by 2 bases, and 11 bases separated the two germline ends. From germline, CDR1 is LGHNA and CDR2 YSLEER.

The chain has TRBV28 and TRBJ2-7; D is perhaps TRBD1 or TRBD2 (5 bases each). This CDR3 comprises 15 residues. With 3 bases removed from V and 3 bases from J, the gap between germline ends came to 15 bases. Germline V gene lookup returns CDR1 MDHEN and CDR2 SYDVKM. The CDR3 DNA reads TGTGCCAGCAGTTTCCCCGGGACCTATAACTACGAGCAGTACTTC. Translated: CASSFPGTYNYEQYF.

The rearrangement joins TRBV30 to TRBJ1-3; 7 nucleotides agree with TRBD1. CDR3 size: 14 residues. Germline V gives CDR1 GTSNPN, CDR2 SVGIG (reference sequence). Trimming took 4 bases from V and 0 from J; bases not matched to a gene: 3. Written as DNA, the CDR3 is TGTGCCTGGACAGGGGGGGTCTCTGGAAACACCATATATTTT. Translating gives CAWTGGVSGNTIYF.

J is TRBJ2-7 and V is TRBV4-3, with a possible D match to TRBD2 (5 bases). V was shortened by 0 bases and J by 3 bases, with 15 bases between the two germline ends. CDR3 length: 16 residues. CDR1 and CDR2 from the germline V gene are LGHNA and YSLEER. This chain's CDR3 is CASSQDPYLGGYEQYF. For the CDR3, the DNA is TGCGCCAGCAGCCAAGATCCCTATTTAGGAGGCTACGAGCAGTACTTC.

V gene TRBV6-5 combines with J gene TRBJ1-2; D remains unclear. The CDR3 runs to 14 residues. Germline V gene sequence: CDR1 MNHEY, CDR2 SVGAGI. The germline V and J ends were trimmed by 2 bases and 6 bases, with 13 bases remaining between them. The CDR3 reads CASSYATWADGYTF. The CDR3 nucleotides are TGTGCCAGCAGTTACGCGACGTGGGCGGATGGCTACACCTTC.

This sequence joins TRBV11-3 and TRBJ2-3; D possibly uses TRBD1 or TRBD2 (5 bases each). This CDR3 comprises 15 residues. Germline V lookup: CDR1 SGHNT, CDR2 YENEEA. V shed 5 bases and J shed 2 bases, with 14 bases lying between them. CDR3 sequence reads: CASSKARGDTDTQYF. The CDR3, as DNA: TGTGCCAGCAGCAAGGCGAGGGGAGACACAGATACGCAGTATTTT.

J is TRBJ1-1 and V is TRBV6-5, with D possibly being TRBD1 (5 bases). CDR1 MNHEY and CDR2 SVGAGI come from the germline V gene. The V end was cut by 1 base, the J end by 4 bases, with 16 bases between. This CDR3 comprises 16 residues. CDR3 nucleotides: TGTGCCAGCAGTTACTTTCAGGGCCGGTTCGGCACTGAAGCTTTCTTT. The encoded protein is CASSYFQGRFGTEAFF.

CDR3 sequence (DNA): TGCGCCAGCAGCCGAGTAGCGGGCTCGAGAAGTAATGAGCAGTTCTTC. This gives the protein CASSRVAGSRSNEQFF. This sequence joins TRBV4-1 and TRBJ2-1; 7 bases line up with TRBD2. With V trimmed by 4 bases and J by 7 bases, 13 bases remained unmatched. The CDR3 has 16 residues. Germline CDR1 is MGHRA and CDR2 is YSYEKL.

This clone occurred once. CDR3 nucleotide sequence: TGTGCCAGCAGCGTAAGTGGGAGTTGGGACAGCCAAGAGACCCAGTACTTC. This sequence encodes CASSVSGSWDSQETQYF. The V and J genes are TRBV9 and TRBJ2-5; TRBD1 matches 7 bases. CDR1 and CDR2 (germline): SGDLS, YYNGEE. Trimming removed 1 base from V and 1 base from J; junction bases left unmatched: 10. The CDR3 sequence is 17 residues long.

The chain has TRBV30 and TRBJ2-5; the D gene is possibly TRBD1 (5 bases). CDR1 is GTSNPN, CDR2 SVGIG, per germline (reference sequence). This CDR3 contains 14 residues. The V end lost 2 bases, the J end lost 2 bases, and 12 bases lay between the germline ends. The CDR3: CAWSTAGWQETQYF. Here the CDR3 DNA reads TGTGCCTGGAGTACGGCAGGGTGGCAAGAGACCCAGTACTTC.

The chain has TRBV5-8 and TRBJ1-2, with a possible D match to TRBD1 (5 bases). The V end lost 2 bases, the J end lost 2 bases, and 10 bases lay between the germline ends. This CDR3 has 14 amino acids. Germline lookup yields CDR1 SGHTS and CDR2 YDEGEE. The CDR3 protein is CASSFVQGNYGYTF. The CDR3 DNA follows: TGTGCCAGCAGCTTCGTTCAGGGCAACTATGGCTACACCTTC.

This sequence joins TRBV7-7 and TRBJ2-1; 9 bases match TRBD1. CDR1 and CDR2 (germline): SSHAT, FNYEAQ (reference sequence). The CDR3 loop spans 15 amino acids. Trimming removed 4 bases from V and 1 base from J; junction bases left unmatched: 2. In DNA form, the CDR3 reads TGTGCCAGCAGCTCGGGACAGGGATCCTACAATGAGCAGTTCTTC. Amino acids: CASSSGQGSYNEQFF.